The 17 T cell receptor beta chains listed next were all sequenced from one sample in a study of OX40 agonist ivuxolimab in advanced cancers. Library preparation employed the immunoSEQ multiplex PCR assay. As stored in TCRdb, this immuneACCESS dataset retains in-frame rearrangements with V and J assigned. A fraction of the clones does not appear; measured against another copy, unresolved V genes explain less than half of the discrepancy, and the remainder lacks a known reason. The sample records some 45,000 clones, approximately 80% of which are singletons. 2% to 3% of the sample is in the top ten clones. The sample here was CD4+ or CD8+ T cells sorted from blood, taken in a trial of the OX40 agonist ivuxolimab. The source is an adult with an advanced solid tumor such as melanoma, head and neck, liver or kidney cancer.

The chain employs TRBV6-5 and TRBJ1-5, with D unclear. In germline, CDR1 is MNHEY, CDR2 SVGAGI. V shed 8 bases and J shed 9 bases, with 14 bases lying between them. CDR3 length: 12 amino acids. The DNA for the CDR3 is TGTGCCAGCCGATCATCGTCCGGGCCCCAGCATTTT. This translates into CASRSSSGPQHF.

This clone occurred once. CDR3 in amino acids: CASSLSAGYGYTF. The CDR3 DNA sequence: TGTGCCAGCAGCTTATCGGCAGGGTATGGCTACACCTTC. The chain recombines TRBV7-9 with TRBJ1-2; D possibly corresponds to TRBD1 (5 bases). The V and J ends lost 2 bases and 5 bases respectively, with 9 bases between them. CDR1 and CDR2 (germline): SEHNR, FQNEAQ (reference sequence). The CDR3 contains 13 residues.

V and J are TRBV11-2 and TRBJ1-2; D possibly corresponds to TRBD1 (6 bases). The V gene lost 4 bases and the J gene lost 11 bases, with 23 bases spanning the gap. From germline, CDR1 is SGHAT and CDR2 FQNNGV. This CDR3 contains 15 residues. This CDR3 reads CASSSRKGESIRYTF. DNA for the CDR3: TGTGCCAGCAGCTCCCGCAAGGGGGAGTCGATCCGGTACACCTTC.

The chain uses TRBV10-2 and TRBJ1-1; no firm D call. V lost 10 bases and J lost 5, with 14 bases in between. The germline CDR1 and CDR2 sequences are WSHSY and SAAADI. This CDR3 region has 12 residues. DNA of the CDR3: TGCGCCACCCAATTTGGTGGGACTGAAGCTTTCTTT. Its protein product is CATQFGGTEAFF.

This clone has only a few counts. As DNA, the CDR3 is TGTGCCAGCAGTTACCCAGGACAGACCTACGAGCAGTACTTC. Translating it yields CASSYPGQTYEQYF. This chain joins TRBV6-6 and TRBJ2-7; weak D call: TRBD1 (6 bases). The V end was cut by 2 bases, the J end by 2 bases, with 10 bases between. This CDR3 region has 14 residues. CDR1 is MNHNY, CDR2 SVGAGI, per germline (reference sequence).

This chain's CDR3 is CASSGTGLAGVDTQYF. The CDR3 DNA sequence: TGTGCCAGCAGCGGCACGGGACTAGCGGGAGTTGATACGCAGTATTTT. The chain links TRBV11-2 to TRBJ2-3; the match to TRBD2 covers 14 bases. CDR1 SGHAT and CDR2 FQNNGV come from the germline V gene. This CDR3 has 16 residues. V shed 5 bases, J shed 6 bases, and the junction held 7 bases outside the gene matches.

This chain uses TRBV12-5 with TRBJ2-2; 7 bases are a match to TRBD1. There are 15 residues in the CDR3. The V gene end was trimmed by 6 bases and the J gene end by 0 bases; junction bases not matched to a gene: 4. The germline V gene encodes CDR1 LGHNT and CDR2 FRNRAP. CDR3 in amino acids: CASGPDRANTGELFF. In DNA form, the CDR3 reads TGTGCTAGTGGCCCCGACAGGGCGAACACCGGGGAGCTGTTTTTT.

There are a few counts of this clone. The chain is built from TRBV10-3 and TRBJ2-1; 10 bases are a match to TRBD2. CDR1 and CDR2 from the germline V gene are ENHRY and SYGVKD. V lost 4 bases and J lost 8; bases outside the gene matches: 11. The CDR3 length is 16 residues. The CDR3 nucleotides are TGTGCCATCAGTGGGACACTTACAGGGACTAGCGATGAGCAGTTCTTC. Translation gives CAISGTLTGTSDEQFF.

In this sample, this clone turned up a few times. This rearrangement joins TRBV12-5 to TRBJ2-2, with D perhaps matching TRBD1 (6 bases). CDR3 length equals 16 residues. Germline V gene lookup returns CDR1 LGHNT and CDR2 FRNRAP. Trimming cost V 7 bases and J 5 bases, with 20 bases left between them. CDR3 sequence reads: CASAIQGSKWTGELFF. CDR3 bases: TGTGCTAGTGCCATACAGGGTTCCAAATGGACCGGGGAGCTGTTTTTT.

In its sample, this clone was seen once. V and J are TRBV7-2 and TRBJ1-3; D is perhaps TRBD1 (6 bases). The germline CDR1 and CDR2 sequences are SGHTA and FQGNSA. The V end was cut by 4 bases, the J end by 0 bases, with 13 bases between. The CDR3 runs to 16 residues. CDR3 region: CASSSRGGHSGNTIYF. Written as DNA, the CDR3 is TGTGCCAGCAGCTCCCGCGGGGGCCACTCTGGAAACACCATATATTTT. The full variable domain, completed using reference TRBV7-2 and TRBJ1-3, is GAGVSQSPSNKVTEKGKDVELRCDPISGHTALYWYRQSLGQGLEFLIYFQGNSAPDKSGLPSDRFSAERTGGSVSTLTIQRTQQEDSAVYLCASSSRGGHSGNTIYFGEGSWLTVV.

This clone came up once. The genes are TRBV15 and TRBJ1-2, with TRBD1 matching over 11 bases. The CDR3 length is 14 residues. Per germline, CDR1 LNHNV and CDR2 YYDKDF (reference sequence). Trimming at V came to 2 bases and at J to 7 bases, leaving 3 bases not matched to a gene. CDR3 DNA: TGTGCCACCAGCAGACCTGGACAGGGGGCTGGCTACACCTTC. Protein: CATSRPGQGAGYTF.

J is TRBJ1-2 and V is TRBV29-1; no clear D gene. Trimming took 2 bases from V and 5 from J, leaving 3 bases between them. The germline gives CDR1 SQVTM, CDR2 ANQGSEA. CDR3 length: 10 residues. This CDR3 reads CSVERYGYTF. CDR3 in DNA: TGCAGCGTTGAACGGTATGGCTACACCTTC.

This clone was seen a few times. The V and J genes are TRBV29-1 and TRBJ2-3; no reliable D call. Trimming removed 7 bases from V and 3 bases from J, with 5 bases in between. The CDR3 has 10 amino acids. Germline V gene data show CDR1 as SQVTM and CDR2 as ANQGSEA. The CDR3 bases are TGCAGCGGGAGTACAGATACGCAGTATTTT. Amino acids: CSGSTDTQYF.

J is TRBJ1-1 and V is TRBV19; tentative D call: TRBD1 (5 bases). The CDR3 covers 13 residues. The germline V gene encodes CDR1 LNHDA and CDR2 SQIVND (reference sequence). Trimming removed 7 bases at V and 4 bases at J, with 13 bases between. This CDR3 is CASIGARGTEAFF. Written as DNA, the CDR3 is TGTGCCAGTATAGGGGCTAGGGGCACTGAAGCTTTCTTT.

V gene TRBV18 combines with J gene TRBJ1-6; a possible D gene is TRBD1 (6 bases). Trimming pared 3 bases from V and 7 bases from J, leaving 16 bases between. The CDR3 has 16 residues. Germline V lookup: CDR1 KGHSH, CDR2 LQKENI. In nucleotides, the CDR3 is TGTGCCAGCTCACCCCCAGGGGACATATGGAATTCACCCCTCCACTTT. It yields the protein CASSPPGDIWNSPLHF.

This chain connects TRBV19 to TRBJ1-1, with D maybe TRBD1 (5 bases). Trimming stripped 7 bases from V and 2 bases from J, with 14 bases between. CDR1 LNHDA and CDR2 SQIVND come from the germline V gene (reference sequence). This CDR3 has 14 residues. This CDR3 is CASIFRDGNTEAFF. The CDR3 bases are TGTGCCAGTATCTTCCGGGACGGCAACACTGAAGCTTTCTTT.

The V call is TRBV5-1, the J call TRBJ1-2; D may be TRBD1 (5 bases). This CDR3 spans 15 amino acids. V was shortened by 0 bases and J by 2 bases, with 11 bases between the two germline ends. The V gene's germline CDR1 is SGHRS and CDR2 YFSETQ. The CDR3 loop reads CASSLEGVGNYGYTF. The CDR3 DNA is TGCGCCAGCAGCTTGGAAGGGGTGGGGAACTATGGCTACACCTTC.